The next 25 T cell receptor beta chains were all read from a single sample in a study of CD8+ T cells in alopecia areata. In each case, RNA was isolated and then reverse transcribed into cDNA as the sequencing template. Assay used: immunoSEQ multiplex PCR; TCRdb lists only in-frame clones, some missing. Of 150,000 to 200,000 clones in the sample, roughly 50% were seen once. Material for sequencing was CD4+ T cells sorted from blood. The receptors were gathered from a human donor in good health.

The rearrangement uses TRBV5-1 and TRBJ2-1; D not certain. Trimming took 0 bases from V and 1 from J, leaving 8 bases between them. Germline assignment: CDR1 SGHRS and CDR2 YFSETQ. The CDR3 is 15 residues long. The CDR3 bases are TGCGCCAGCAGCTTGGGGTTCACTTCCTACAATGAGCAGTTCTTC. This gives the protein CASSLGFTSYNEQFF. Filled out from reference TRBV5-1 and TRBJ2-1, the complete variable domain reads KAGVTQTPRYLIKTRGQQVTLSCSPISGHRSVSWYQQTPGQGLQFLFEYFSETQRNKGNFPGRFSGRQFSNSRSEMNVSTLELGDSALYLCASSLGFTSYNEQFFGPGTRLTVL.

The rearrangement uses TRBV14 and TRBJ2-5, with 12 bases identical to TRBD2. With V trimmed by 2 bases and J by 8 bases, 6 bases remained unmatched. The CDR3 extends over 15 amino acids. Germline V gives CDR1 SGHDN, CDR2 FVKESK. For the CDR3, the DNA is TGTGCCAGCAGCCAAACCCGGGGACTAGCGGGTACCCAGTACTTC. Its translation is CASSQTRGLAGTQYF.

This chain links TRBV29-1 with TRBJ1-2; 7 positions match TRBD1. V dropped 6 bases and J dropped 5; count of bases not matched to a gene: 6. CDR1 and CDR2 (germline): SQVTM, ANQGSEA. The CDR3 is 12 residues long. CDR3: CSVTTGFYGYTF. The CDR3 DNA reads as TGCAGCGTCACGACAGGGTTTTATGGCTACACCTTC. Filled out from reference TRBV29-1 and TRBJ1-2, the complete variable domain reads SAVISQKPSRDICQRGTSLTIQCQVDSQVTMMFWYRQQPGQSLTLIATANQGSEATYESGFVIDKFPISRPNLTFSTLTVSNMSPEDSSIYLCSVTTGFYGYTFGSGTRLTVV.

The chain employs TRBV9 and TRBJ2-3; TRBD2 agrees at 9 bases. The CDR3 loop spans 16 amino acids. V was pared by 2 bases and J by 2 bases, with 6 bases of the junction left unmatched. CDR1 and CDR2 (germline): SGDLS, YYNGEE. The CDR3 DNA is TGTGCCAGCAGCGTCCTAAGCGGGAGGTCCACAGATACGCAGTATTTT. Protein sequence: CASSVLSGRSTDTQYF.

V gene TRBV9 combines with J gene TRBJ1-1; D is unclear. From germline, CDR1 is SGDLS and CDR2 YYNGEE. The CDR3 totals 14 residues. V dropped 1 base and J dropped 4 bases, with 11 bases sitting between them. CDR3 sequence: CASSVLDTGTEAFF. In nucleotides, the CDR3 is TGTGCCAGCAGCGTACTCGACACGGGCACTGAAGCTTTCTTT. The whole variable domain, filled in from reference TRBV9 and TRBJ1-1, reads DSGVTQTPKHLITATGQRVTLRCSPRSGDLSVYWYQQSLDQGLQFLIQYYNGEERAKGNILERFSAQQFPDLHSELNLSSLELGDSALYFCASSVLDTGTEAFFGQGTRLTVV.

This rearrangement joins TRBV7-2 to TRBJ1-2, with 7 bases identical to TRBD1. Germline trimming cut 5 bases from V and 8 bases from J; bases unmatched to any gene: 14. The germline CDR1 and CDR2 sequences are SGHTA and FQGNSA. The CDR3 is made up of 15 amino acids. CDR3 DNA sequence: TGTGCCAGCAGCCAGGGGACAGCTCTTAACCGGGGCTACACCTTC. Residues: CASSQGTALNRGYTF.

The V call is TRBV2, the J call TRBJ2-1, with 15 bases that match TRBD2. V dropped 6 bases and J dropped 10; count of bases not matched to a gene: 4. Germline assignment: CDR1 SNHLY and CDR2 FYNNEI. The CDR3 extends over 14 amino acids. CDR3 sequence (DNA): TGTGCCAGCAGGTCGGGGACTAGCGGGAGGGAGCAGTTCTTC. It encodes CASRSGTSGREQFF.

CDR3 bases: TGCAGCGTAAATCGGGGGGGAGATACGCAGTATTTT. Its translation: CSVNRGGDTQYF. This chain links TRBV29-1 with TRBJ2-3; TRBD2 matches 8 bases. The CDR3 is made up of 12 amino acids. The V segment lost 6 bases and the J segment 5 bases; nucleotides outside the gene matches: 4. Germline V gives CDR1 SQVTM, CDR2 ANQGSEA.

This chain connects TRBV5-6 to TRBJ2-7; D may match TRBD1 or TRBD2 (5 bases each). The CDR3 covers 15 residues. V lost 0 bases, J lost 5 bases, and 15 bases lay in between. The germline V gene has CDR1 SGHDT and CDR2 YYEEEE. Here the CDR3 reads CASSLVRGPSHEQYF. CDR3 in DNA: TGTGCCAGCAGCTTGGTGAGGGGCCCTAGCCACGAGCAGTACTTC. Full variable domain (remainder filled in from reference TRBV5-6 and TRBJ2-7): DAGVTQSPTHLIKTRGQQVTLRCSPKSGHDTVSWYQQALGQGPQFIFQYYEEEERQRGNFPDRFSGHQFPNYSSELNVNALLLGDSALYLCASSLVRGPSHEQYFGPGTRLTVT.

This chain links TRBV6-6 with TRBJ2-7; D remains ambiguous. V was clipped by 8 bases and J by 6 bases, with 14 bases between them. The CDR3 totals 12 residues. Germline loops: CDR1 MNHNY, CDR2 SVGAGI (reference sequence). DNA for the CDR3: TGTGCCAGCCGCGGTACGGTTGGCGAGCAGTACTTC. It yields the protein CASRGTVGEQYF.

J is TRBJ1-2 and V is TRBV29-1; 8 bases line up with TRBD1. The V gene's germline CDR1 is SQVTM and CDR2 ANQGSEA. The V segment lost 6 bases and the J segment 1 base; nucleotides outside the gene matches: 4. The length of the CDR3 is 13 residues. The CDR3 coding sequence is TGCAGCGTCCGGACAGGGTTTAACTATGGCTACACCTTC. Its protein is CSVRTGFNYGYTF.

This clone came up once. This chain uses TRBV29-1 with TRBJ2-7; D possibly corresponds to TRBD1 (5 bases). Trimming pared 8 bases from V and 8 bases from J, leaving 16 bases between. From germline, CDR1 is SQVTM and CDR2 ANQGSEA. The CDR3 length is 11 residues. The CDR3 DNA follows: TGCAGCTTTTTCCAGGGTACACAGCAGTACTTC. Translated, it gives CSFFQGTQQYF.

The J gene is TRBJ2-4, the V gene TRBV7-3; D is uncertain. The V gene lost 5 bases and the J gene lost 8 bases, with 16 bases spanning the gap. This CDR3 is 14 amino acids long. Germline V gene data show CDR1 as SGHTA and CDR2 as FQGTGA. This CDR3 reads CASSLLPVWDIQYF. Here the CDR3 DNA reads TGTGCCAGCAGCCTCCTTCCCGTCTGGGACATTCAGTACTTC.

The chain has TRBV6-1 and TRBJ2-7, with 11 bases lining up with TRBD2. The germline V gene has CDR1 MNHNS and CDR2 SASEGT. The CDR3 is 14 amino acids. V shed 7 bases, J shed 2 bases, and the junction held 4 bases outside the gene matches. The CDR3 protein is CASILTSGTYEQYF. CDR3 nucleotides: TGTGCCAGCATTCTGACTAGCGGGACCTACGAGCAGTACTTC.

The CDR3 nucleotides read TGCGCCAGCAGCCAAGACGTAACTTCCTACGAGCAGTACTTC. Translation gives CASSQDVTSYEQYF. This chain links TRBV4-1 with TRBJ2-7; D is uncertain. Looked up from germline, CDR1 is MGHRA and CDR2 is YSYEKL. Trimming cost V 0 bases and J 1 base, with 7 bases left between them. The CDR3 has 14 amino acids.

The rearrangement uses TRBV19 and TRBJ2-7; 7 nucleotides align to TRBD1. V was pared by 4 bases and J by 3 bases, with 9 bases of the junction left unmatched. The CDR3 has 15 residues. Germline assignment: CDR1 LNHDA and CDR2 SQIVND (reference sequence). In nucleotides, the CDR3 is TGTGCCAGTAGTACGAGAACAGGGGATGGCTACGAGCAGTACTTC. Its translation is CASSTRTGDGYEQYF.

This clone was counted ten times or more. This chain uses TRBV7-8 with TRBJ2-5, with D perhaps matching TRBD1 (5 bases). CDR3 size: 16 residues. The germline V gene encodes CDR1 SGHVS and CDR2 FQNEAQ. Trimming pared 3 bases from V and 1 base from J, leaving 15 bases between. CDR3 loop: CASSLRQSLGQETQYF. The CDR3 region has the DNA TGTGCCAGCAGCTTGAGACAGAGCCTTGGCCAAGAGACCCAGTACTTC.

The chain is built from TRBV5-6 and TRBJ1-2; D not resolved. The V gene's germline CDR1 is SGHDT and CDR2 YYEEEE. The CDR3 is 14 amino acids. Trimming pared 6 bases from V and 8 bases from J, leaving 20 bases between. The chain's CDR3 is CASTPNGVPGGYTF. Here the CDR3 DNA reads TGTGCCAGCACCCCTAACGGAGTTCCGGGCGGCTACACCTTC.

The rearrangement uses TRBV15 and TRBJ1-3; a possible D gene is TRBD1 (6 bases). Germline CDR1 and CDR2: LNHNV and YYDKDF (reference sequence). V was shortened by 3 bases and J by 0 bases, with 12 bases between the two germline ends. This CDR3 is built from 16 residues. CDR3: CATSRGGQPSGNTIYF. As DNA, the CDR3 is TGTGCCACCAGCAGGGGCGGACAGCCCTCTGGAAACACCATATATTTT.

The chain has TRBV29-1 and TRBJ1-3, with TRBD1 matching over 7 bases. Trimming cost V 6 bases and J 4 bases; bases outside gene matches: 9. This CDR3 is 14 amino acids long. CDR1 SQVTM and CDR2 ANQGSEA come from the germline V gene. The DNA for the CDR3 is TGCAGCGTCTCGCCAACAGGGGACGGAAACACCATATATTTT. As protein: CSVSPTGDGNTIYF.

Points on this clone: Other DNA sequences in the same sample also yield this CDR3. The chain employs TRBV5-6 and TRBJ2-5; D may match TRBD1 or TRBD2 (5 bases each). CDR3 length: 13 amino acids. CDR1 SGHDT and CDR2 YYEEEE come from the germline V gene. The ends were cut back, 4 bases at V and 3 bases at J, with 10 bases in the middle. CDR3 in amino acids: CASSLGTEETQYF. The CDR3 DNA reads TGTGCCAGCAGCCTCGGGACGGAAGAGACCCAGTACTTC.

The chain is built from TRBV2 and TRBJ2-7; TRBD1 might be the D (5 bases). Trimming removed 3 bases at V and 5 bases at J, with 8 bases between. CDR1 and CDR2 (germline): SNHLY, FYNNEI. This CDR3 is 12 amino acids long. The CDR3 protein is CASSDPGNEQYF. The CDR3 DNA sequence: TGTGCCAGCAGTGATCCAGGGAACGAGCAGTACTTC. The whole variable domain, remainder taken from reference TRBV2 and TRBJ2-7, is EPEVTQTPSHQVTQMGQEVILRCVPISNHLYFYWYRQILGQKVEFLVSFYNNEISEKSEIFDDQFSVERPDGSNFTLKIRSTKLEDSAMYFCASSDPGNEQYFGPGTRLTVT.

This chain uses TRBV5-1 with TRBJ2-2; D is unclear. The germline V and J ends were trimmed by 1 base and 7 bases, with 5 bases remaining between them. This CDR3 region has 12 residues. Germline-derived CDR1 and CDR2 are SGHRS and YFSETQ. The CDR3 protein is CASSLSYGELFF. DNA for the CDR3: TGCGCCAGCAGCTTGTCTTACGGGGAGCTGTTTTTT.

This clone showed up just a few times. The CDR3 coding sequence is TGTGCCAGCAGCTTCTCCGGAGTCCAAGAGACCCAGTACTTC. It specifies CASSFSGVQETQYF. V is TRBV5-4 and J is TRBJ2-5; D gene uncertain. Germline values: CDR1 SGHNT, CDR2 YYREEE (reference sequence). The CDR3 has 14 amino acids. Trimming took 2 bases from V and 1 from J, leaving 9 bases between them.

The rearrangement links TRBV30 to TRBJ2-1; D not certain. The V gene's germline CDR1 is GTSNPN and CDR2 SVGIG (reference sequence). Trimming removed 1 base from V and 10 bases from J, with 11 bases in between. The CDR3 runs 12 residues. The CDR3 reads CAWSGLSREQFF. The CDR3 DNA is TGTGCCTGGAGTGGGCTCAGTCGCGAGCAGTTCTTC. Together with reference TRBV30 and TRBJ2-1, the CDR3 gives the full variable domain: SQTIHQWPATLVQPVGSPLSLECTVEGTSNPNLYWYRQAAGRGLQLLFYSVGIGQISSEVPQNLSASRPQDRQFILSSKKLLLSDSGFYLCAWSGLSREQFFGPGTRLTVL.